Below, 18 T cell receptor beta chains from the same sample are listed, as sequenced in a study of early T cells in non-severe SARS-CoV-2 infection. TCRdb re-analysed the 5' RACE reads in MiXCR, keeping a single row per CDR3 protein. Among about 77,000 distinct CDR3 sequences listed, approximately 9.1% were seen once. Source material: whole blood. The source of these receptors is an adult who was a healthcare worker with PCR-confirmed SARS-CoV-2 infection or an uninfected control (not recorded which).

In its sample, this clonotype was seen many times. The CDR3 sequence is CSATTAGRENIQYF. In DNA form, the CDR3 reads TGCAGTGCTACCACAGCGGGACGGGAAAACATTCAGTACTTC. The V call is TRBV20-1, the J call TRBJ2-4; the match to TRBD2 covers 7 bases. Germline CDR1 DFQATT, CDR2 SNEGSKA (reference sequence). V dropped 4 bases and J dropped 5; count of bases not matched to a gene: 8. This CDR3 is built from 14 residues.

In this sample, this clonotype turned up a few times. The J gene is TRBJ1-5, the V gene TRBV12-3 or TRBV12-4, with 7 bases fitting TRBD1. V trimming: 5 bases; J trimming: 8 bases; junction bases outside the gene matches: 6. This CDR3 is built from 13 residues. CDR3 loop: CASSIDRAKPQHF. In DNA, the CDR3 is TGTGCCAGCAGTATTGACAGGGCGAAGCCCCAGCATTTT.

On this clonotype: This clone may be a read error of a much larger clone one base away. J is TRBJ1-1 and V is TRBV28, with a tentative D call TRBD1 (6 bases). Germline V gene sequence: CDR1 MDHEN, CDR2 SYDVKM. This CDR3 is built from 12 residues. The CDR3 is CANSLIGQEAFF. The CDR3 DNA is TGTGCCAACAGTTTAATCGGACAGGAAGCTTTCTTT.

This clonotype was seen ten or more times. The chain has TRBV18 and TRBJ1-2, with no clear D. This CDR3 is built from 14 residues. CDR1 KGHSH and CDR2 LQKENI come from the germline V gene. V was trimmed by 3 bases and J by 0 bases, leaving 8 bases between them. CDR3 bases: TGTGCCAGCTCACCGGGTATAGCTAACTATGGCTACACCTTC. This gives the protein CASSPGIANYGYTF.

The chain carries TRBV28 and TRBJ2-7; weak D call: TRBD2 (6 bases). The CDR3 covers 17 residues. The germline gives CDR1 MDHEN, CDR2 SYDVKM. The V end was cut by 4 bases, the J end by 2 bases, with 21 bases between. The CDR3 is CASSSRGPRGPTYEQYF. The CDR3 DNA reads TGTGCCAGCAGTTCCCGCGGCCCGCGGGGACCCACCTACGAGCAGTACTTC.

The V and J genes are TRBV28 and TRBJ2-3; a weak D match, TRBD2 (6 bases). This CDR3 has 11 amino acids. Germline values: CDR1 MDHEN, CDR2 SYDVKM. Trimming pared 3 bases from V and 10 bases from J, leaving 8 bases between. CDR3 bases: TGTGCCAGCAGTTTGGGCGGGGCGCAGTATTTT. Its protein product is CASSLGGAQYF.

The gene calls are TRBV10-3 and TRBJ2-3; D is possibly TRBD1 (5 bases). Trimming cost V 6 bases and J 6 bases, with 22 bases left between them. CDR1 and CDR2 from the germline V gene are ENHRY and SYGVKD. This CDR3 has 16 amino acids. The DNA of the CDR3 is TGTGCCATCAGCCCCTGGCGGACAAGGATCATGGATACGCAGTATTTT. Its translation is CAISPWRTRIMDTQYF.

This clonotype was found a few times. The V and J genes are TRBV30 and TRBJ1-6, with D unresolved. The CDR3 extends over 12 amino acids. Germline lookup yields CDR1 GTSNPN and CDR2 SVGIG (reference sequence). Deletions cut 1 base from V and 16 bases from J, with 14 bases between. Here the CDR3 DNA reads TGTGCCTGGAGTGCGTATGTTGAGTCACTCCACTTT. This encodes CAWSAYVESLHF.

This clonotype was found many times. This sequence joins TRBV5-4 and TRBJ2-1; 8 nucleotides match TRBD1. Germline CDR1 is SGHNT and CDR2 is YYREEE (reference sequence). This CDR3 has 15 residues. V dropped 6 bases and J dropped 4; count of bases not matched to a gene: 9. DNA of the CDR3: TGTGCCAGCAAGGTCCGGGACAGGAGTTACAATGAGCAGTTCTTC. Translating gives CASKVRDRSYNEQFF.

The chain carries TRBV14 and TRBJ2-7, with a weak D call TRBD1 (6 bases). The CDR3 sequence is 16 residues long. The V gene lost 5 bases and the J gene lost 2 bases, with 19 bases spanning the gap. CDR1 and CDR2 from the germline V gene are SGHDN and FVKESK. The CDR3 DNA sequence: TGTGCCAGCAGCGTGGCTGTCAGGGGCCGACCCTACGAGCAGTACTTC. It encodes CASSVAVRGRPYEQYF.

This clonotype has at least ten counts. This chain joins TRBV3-1 and TRBJ1-1; 8 nucleotides match TRBD1. Per the germline V gene, CDR1 is LGHDT and CDR2 is YNNKEL (reference sequence). CDR3 size: 14 residues. Trimming at V came to 6 bases and at J to 5 bases, leaving 8 bases not matched to a gene. The DNA of the CDR3 is TGTGCCAGCAGTACCGGTCGACAGGGGACTGAAGCTTTCTTT. This encodes CASSTGRQGTEAFF.

V gene TRBV2 combines with J gene TRBJ2-7; D gene ambiguous. The germline V gene encodes CDR1 SNHLY and CDR2 FYNNEI. The CDR3 is 11 amino acids. V was trimmed by 2 bases and J by 6 bases, leaving 5 bases between them. CDR3 DNA sequence: TGTGCCAGCAGTGAACTCTCCGAGCAGTACTTC. It specifies CASSELSEQYF. The variable domain in full, with the rest retrieved from reference TRBV2 and TRBJ2-7, is EPEVTQTPSHQVTQMGQEVILRCVPISNHLYFYWYRQILGQKVEFLVSFYNNEISEKSEIFDDQFSVERPDGSNFTLKIRSTKLEDSAMYFCASSELSEQYFGPGTRLTVT.

This clonotype was counted ten times or more. The chain carries TRBV18 and TRBJ2-2; 9 bases line up with TRBD1. The CDR3 totals 16 residues. V lost 5 bases, J lost 6 bases, and 10 bases stayed unmatched. Per germline, CDR1 KGHSH and CDR2 LQKENI. For the CDR3, the DNA is TGTGCCAGCTCAGAGAGGCCCGGGACAGGGCCCGGGGAGCTGTTTTTT. This translates into CASSERPGTGPGELFF. The whole variable domain, remainder taken from reference TRBV18 and TRBJ2-2, is NAGVMQNPRHLVRRRGQEARLRCSPMKGHSHVYWYRQLPEEGLKFMVYLQKENIIDESGMPKERFSAEFPKEGPSILRIQQVVRGDSAAYFCASSERPGTGPGELFFGEGSRLTVL.

This clonotype showed up many times. The chain recombines TRBV12-3 or TRBV12-4 with TRBJ1-2, with 8 nucleotides matching TRBD1. V shed 7 bases, J shed 8 bases, and the junction held 6 bases outside the gene matches. The CDR3 has 12 residues. CDR3 DNA: TGTGCCAGCACCGGGACAGGAGAAGGCTACACCTTC. The encoded protein is CASTGTGEGYTF.

There are many counts of this clonotype. The gene calls are TRBV5-6 and TRBJ2-7, with 9 bases aligning to TRBD2. There are 17 residues in the CDR3. The V and J ends lost 4 bases and 0 bases, in that order; junction bases with no gene match: 11. Germline loops: CDR1 SGHDT, CDR2 YYEEEE. CDR3 nucleotides: TGTGCCAGCAGCACATTCCGGACTAGCGATTACTCCTACGAGCAGTACTTC. Translating it yields CASSTFRTSDYSYEQYF.

V is TRBV11-2 and J is TRBJ2-5, with 10 bases fitting TRBD1. The CDR3 is made up of 14 amino acids. V lost 5 bases to trimming and J lost 3 bases; unmatched junction nucleotides: 3. CDR1 is SGHAT, CDR2 FQNNGV, per germline. For the CDR3, the DNA is TGTGCCAGCAGCGCGACAGGGGGCGAAGAGACCCAGTACTTC. Translation: CASSATGGEETQYF.

Note on this clonotype: Since a much larger clone is just one base distant, this may be a read error. This chain links TRBV6-4 with TRBJ2-1, with 10 positions matching TRBD2. The trim removed 4 bases at V and 3 bases at J, leaving 3 bases unmatched. The CDR3 length is 15 residues. Germline values: CDR1 MRHNA, CDR2 SNTAGT. The CDR3 DNA sequence: TGTGCCAGCAGTGTCGTAGCGGGGGGCTACAATGAGCAGTTCTTC. Translated: CASSVVAGGYNEQFF.

This clonotype has more than one count but fewer than ten. In nucleotides, the CDR3 is TGCAGTGCTCTCGGACTAGCGGGAGATGAGCAGTTCTTC. This gives the protein CSALGLAGDEQFF. The chain joins TRBV20-1 to TRBJ2-1; the match to TRBD2 covers 13 bases. The junction had 3 bases not matched to a gene; V was cut back by 5 bases and J by 8 bases. The CDR3 runs to 13 residues. Germline-derived CDR1 and CDR2 are DFQATT and SNEGSKA (reference sequence).